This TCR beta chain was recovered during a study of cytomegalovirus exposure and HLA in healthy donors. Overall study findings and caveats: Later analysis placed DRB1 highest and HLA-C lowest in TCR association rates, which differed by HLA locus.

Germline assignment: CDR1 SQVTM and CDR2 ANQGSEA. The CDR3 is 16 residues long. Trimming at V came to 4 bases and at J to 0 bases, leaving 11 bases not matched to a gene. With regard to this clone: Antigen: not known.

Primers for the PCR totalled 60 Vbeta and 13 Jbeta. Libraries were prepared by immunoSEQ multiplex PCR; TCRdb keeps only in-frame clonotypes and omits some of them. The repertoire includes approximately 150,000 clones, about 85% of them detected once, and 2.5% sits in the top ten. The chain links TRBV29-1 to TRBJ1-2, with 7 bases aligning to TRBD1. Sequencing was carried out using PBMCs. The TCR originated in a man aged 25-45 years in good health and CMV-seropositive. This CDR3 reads CSVVKGGGRSNYGYTF. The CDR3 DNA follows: TGCAGCGTTGTTAAAGGGGGCGGCAGGTCTAACTATGGCTACACCTTC.